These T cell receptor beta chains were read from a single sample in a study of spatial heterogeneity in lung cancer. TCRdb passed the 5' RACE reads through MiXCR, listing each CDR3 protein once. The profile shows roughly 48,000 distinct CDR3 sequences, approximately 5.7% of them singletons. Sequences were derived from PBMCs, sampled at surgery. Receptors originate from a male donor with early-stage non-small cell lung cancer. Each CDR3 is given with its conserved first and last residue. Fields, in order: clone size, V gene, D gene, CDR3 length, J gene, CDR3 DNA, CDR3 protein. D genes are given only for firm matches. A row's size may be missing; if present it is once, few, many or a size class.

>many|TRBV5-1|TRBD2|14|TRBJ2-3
TGCGCCAGCAGCTCTGGACTAGCGGGAGATACGCAGTATTTT
CASSSGLAGDTQYF
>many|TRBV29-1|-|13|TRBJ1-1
TGCAGTTCGCAAGGACAATCGAACACTGAAGCTTTCTTT
CSSQGQSNTEAFF
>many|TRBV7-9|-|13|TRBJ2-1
TGTGCCAGCAGCTCAGGACAGTACAATGAGCAGTTCTTC
CASSSGQYNEQFF
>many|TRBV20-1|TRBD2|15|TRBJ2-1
TGCAGTGCTCATACTAGCGGGGTTTCCTACAATGAGCAGTTCTTC
CSAHTSGVSYNEQFF
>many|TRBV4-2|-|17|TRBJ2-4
TGTGCCAGCAGCCAAGAGGACGGCCCGTTAGTAGTAAACATTCAGTACTTC
CASSQEDGPLVVNIQYF
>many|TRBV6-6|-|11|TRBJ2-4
TGTGCCAGCAGTTACTCTGACATTCAGTACTTC
CASSYSDIQYF
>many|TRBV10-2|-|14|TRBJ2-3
TGCGCCAGCTCCCCCAGCACCAGTTTAGATACGCAGTATTTT
CASSPSTSLDTQYF
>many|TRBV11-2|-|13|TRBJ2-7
TGTGCCAGCAGCTTAGGCACTGCCTACGAGCAGTACTTC
CASSLGTAYEQYF
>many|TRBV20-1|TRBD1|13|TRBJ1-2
TGCAGTGCAACGACCGGGACAGGGTATGGCTACACCTTC
CSATTGTGYGYTF
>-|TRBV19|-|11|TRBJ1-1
TGTGCCAGTAGTATGAGGGGTGAAGCTTTCTTT
CASSMRGEAFF
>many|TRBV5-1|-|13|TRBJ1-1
TGCGCCAGCAGCTACTTAGGGGACACTGAAGCTTTCTTT
CASSYLGDTEAFF
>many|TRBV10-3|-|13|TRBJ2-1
TGTGCCACCACCCTAGGGGCCTACAATGAGCAGTTCTTC
CATTLGAYNEQFF
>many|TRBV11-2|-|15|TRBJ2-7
TGTGCCAGCAGCTTGTTTAGCGGAAGCTCCTACGAGCAGTACTTC
CASSLFSGSSYEQYF
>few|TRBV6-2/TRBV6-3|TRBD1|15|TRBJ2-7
TGTGCCAGCAGTTACGGGGACAGGGTGTTGGAAGAGCAGTACTTC
CASSYGDRVLEEQYF
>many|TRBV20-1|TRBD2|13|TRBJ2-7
TGCAGTGCTATTGTAGCGGGAGTCGGCGAGCAGTACTTC
CSAIVAGVGEQYF
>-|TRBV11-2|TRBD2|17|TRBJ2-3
TGTGCCAGCAGCTCGGATATAGCGGGGACCTACACAGATACGCAGTATTTT
CASSSDIAGTYTDTQYF
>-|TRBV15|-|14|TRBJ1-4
TGTGCCACCAGCAGCAAACAAGGAAATGAAAAACTGTTTTTT
CATSSKQGNEKLFF
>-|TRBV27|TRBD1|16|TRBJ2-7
TGTGCCAGCAGTTATTCGGTCGGGACAGCTTCCTACGAGCAGTACTTC
CASSYSVGTASYEQYF
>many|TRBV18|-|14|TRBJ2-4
TGTGCCAGCTCACCACCGGTGACCAAAAACATTCAGTACTTC
CASSPPVTKNIQYF
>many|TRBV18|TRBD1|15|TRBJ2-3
TGTGCCAGCTCACCGAGTACAGGGGAACTCGATACGCAGTATTTT
CASSPSTGELDTQYF
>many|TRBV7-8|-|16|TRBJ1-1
TGTGCCAGCAGCCCAAAACAGCTTTATATGAACACTGAAGCTTTCTTT
CASSPKQLYMNTEAFF
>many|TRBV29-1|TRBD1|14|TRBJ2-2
TGCAGCGTACGGGCGACAGGGGGGGCCGGGGAGCTGTTTTTT
CSVRATGGAGELFF
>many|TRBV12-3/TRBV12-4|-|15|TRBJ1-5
TGTGCCAGCAGTTTACAGGCGGGTAGCAATCAGCCCCAGCATTTT
CASSLQAGSNQPQHF
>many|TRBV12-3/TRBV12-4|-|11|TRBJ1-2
TGTGCCAGCAGCCAGAGTTATGGCTACACCTTC
CASSQSYGYTF
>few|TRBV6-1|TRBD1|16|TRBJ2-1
TGTGCCAGCAGTGACGACAGGGTAAGCTCCTACAATGAGCAGTTCTTC
CASSDDRVSSYNEQFF
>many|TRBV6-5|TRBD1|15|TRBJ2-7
TGTGCCAGCAGTCCCAGGTTGACAGGGACCTACGAGCAGTACTTC
CASSPRLTGTYEQYF
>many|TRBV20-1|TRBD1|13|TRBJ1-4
TGCAGTGCCCCGGGACAGGGTAATGAAAAACTGTTTTTT
CSAPGQGNEKLFF
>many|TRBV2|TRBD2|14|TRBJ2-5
TGTGCCAGCACTATTCTAGCGGGAGGAGAGACCCAGTACTTC
CASTILAGGETQYF
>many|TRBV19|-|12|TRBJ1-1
TGTGCCAGTAGTTGGAGAGACACTGAAGCTTTCTTT
CASSWRDTEAFF
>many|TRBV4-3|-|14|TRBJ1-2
TGCGCCAGCAGCCAGGAAGGAGATCGCGGTGGCTACACCTTC
CASSQEGDRGGYTF
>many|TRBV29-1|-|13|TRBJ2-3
TGCAGCGTTGAAGGGCAGGGGAAAGATACGCAGTATTTT
CSVEGQGKDTQYF
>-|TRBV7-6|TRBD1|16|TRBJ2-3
TGTGCCAGCAGCGTCCGACAGGGCTTGAGCACAGATACGCAGTATTTT
CASSVRQGLSTDTQYF
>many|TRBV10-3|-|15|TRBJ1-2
TGTGCCATCAGTGAGCGGGGACTCCCTAACTATGGCTACACCTTC
CAISERGLPNYGYTF
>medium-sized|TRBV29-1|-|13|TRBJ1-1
TGCAGCGTTGCAGGCCCTGGAGACACTGAAGCTTTCTTT
CSVAGPGDTEAFF
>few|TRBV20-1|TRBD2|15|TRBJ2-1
TGCAGTGCTAGGTCTGCCGGCGGGGGGAACAATGAGCAGTTCTTC
CSARSAGGGNNEQFF
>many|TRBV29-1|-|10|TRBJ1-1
TGCAGCGTTGTGTCTACTGAAGCTTTCTTT
CSVVSTEAFF
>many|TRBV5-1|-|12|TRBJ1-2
TGCGCCAGCAGTGAAGACCGAACGGGCTACACCTTC
CASSEDRTGYTF
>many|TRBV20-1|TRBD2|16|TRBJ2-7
TGCAGTGCAAGAAGCGGGAGGGCCGTTAACTCCTACGAGCAGTACTTC
CSARSGRAVNSYEQYF
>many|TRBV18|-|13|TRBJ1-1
TGTGCCAGCTCACCGGGCGGTGTCACTGAAGCTTTCTTT
CASSPGGVTEAFF
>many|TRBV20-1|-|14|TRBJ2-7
TGCAGTGCTCCACAAAACGGGGGCCCAAACGAGCAGTACTTC
CSAPQNGGPNEQYF
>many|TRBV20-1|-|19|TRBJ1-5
TGCAGTGCTAGTAAAGTATCCCCGACAGGTCAAGTAGGGGGTCAGCCCCAGCATTTT
CSASKVSPTGQVGGQPQHF
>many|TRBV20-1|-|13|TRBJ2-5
TGCAGTGCTAAGGTCCGGGGGAGGGAGACCCAGTACTTC
CSAKVRGRETQYF
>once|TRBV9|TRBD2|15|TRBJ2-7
TGTGCCAGCAGCGCCGGGAGACTAGCTTCCTACGAGCAGTACTTC
CASSAGRLASYEQYF
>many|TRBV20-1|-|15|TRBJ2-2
TGCAGTGCTAGGTTGGACGGACGTCCCACCGGGGAGCTGTTTTTT
CSARLDGRPTGELFF
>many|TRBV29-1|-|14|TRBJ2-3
TGCAGCAGTAGTGGGGGAAGGGGCACAGATACGCAGTATTTT
CSSSGGRGTDTQYF
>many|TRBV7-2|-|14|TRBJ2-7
TGTGCCAGCAGTAGGGGCACCCATTCCCACGAGCAGTACTTC
CASSRGTHSHEQYF
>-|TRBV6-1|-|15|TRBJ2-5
TGTGCCAGCAGTGAACAGGTTTCTAAAGGAGAGACCCAGTACTTC
CASSEQVSKGETQYF
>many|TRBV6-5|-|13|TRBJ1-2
TGTGCCAGCAGTTCTCAGGGAAACTATGGCTACACCTTC
CASSSQGNYGYTF
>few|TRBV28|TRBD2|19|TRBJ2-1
TGTGCCAGCAGTTCCCCGACTAGCGGGGGTCCCACCACCTACAATGAGCAGTTCTTC
CASSSPTSGGPTTYNEQFF
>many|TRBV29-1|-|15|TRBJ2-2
TGCAGCGTTGTTAGGACAGCAGCCAACACCGGGGAGCTGTTTTTT
CSVVRTAANTGELFF
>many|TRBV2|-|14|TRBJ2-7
TGTGCCAGCAGTGACGGTAGATTCCCGTACGAGCAGTACTTC
CASSDGRFPYEQYF